This T cell receptor (beta chain) was obtained from a study of T cell responses to AZD1222 COVID-19 vaccine (dated by TCRdb to about 2021). With regard to the full study: AZD1222 recipients given second doses at about 4 weeks or at about 12 weeks were pooled, since spike-specific TCR depth and breadth were not found to differ between the two schedules. TCR sequencing covered more than 230 trial participants: roughly 200 given two doses of AZD1222 and 26 given two doses of MenACWY control vaccine. Trial participants were enrolled by age into 18-55, 56-69 and 70-plus year subgroups, with roughly 160, 29 and 62 TCR-sequenced participants respectively.

Comment on this clone: This clone's antigen is unknown. No base quality information exists; no much larger clone differs at one position.

Points the paper makes about the study in general: Reportedly, almost half of the unique spike-specific TCRs recognized epitopes lying outside the regions that are mutated in the B.1.351 and B.1.1.7 variants. No day 14 peak-response samples were available, so repertoires were characterized only after the peak T cell response. After two AZD1222 doses, both the breadth and the depth of spike-specific TCRs were significantly higher than at day 0 and than in MenACWY recipients. Vaccine-associated CD4 TCRs spanned the whole spike protein, with dominant responses in regions 160-218 and 743-854. Conclusions about previously exposed vaccinees are limited, since just 5 or 6 AZD1222 recipients were seropositive for SARS-CoV-2 at baseline. The 56-69-year group was small, and its depth increase did not reach significance, likely because of low power. Most participants were white British and females outnumbered males, and the authors suggested that clonal diversity may have been underestimated.

The cysteine opens and the phenylalanine closes a CDR3 of 14 amino acids. The read is trimmed to its CDR3 DNA, 42 bases read in frame from base 1. From V the trimming removes 0 bases and from J it removes 3 bases, while the gene matches leave 2 bases of the junction unaccounted for. CDR1 and CDR2 (LGHNA, YNFKEQ) derive from the germline V gene. The time point label, as the study defines it: baseline before first vaccination. Vaccinee samples were obtained from the UK trials COV001 and COV002, which included a single-blind randomized controlled phase 2/3 trial of AZD1222 (ChAdOx1 nCoV-19) in healthy adults. Trial participant PBMC samples were collected at day 0 and day 28 after the second dose for TCRbeta chain sequencing. The CDR3 regions of human TCRbeta chains were subjected to immunosequencing. On the study's bioinformatics: Repertoire TCRs were matched against a reference library of SARS-CoV-2-specific TCRs generated with the MIRA antigen-specificity platform. Breadth was defined as the fraction of unique TCRs that were SARS-CoV-2-associated. Depth was defined as the fraction of total T cells that were SARS-CoV-2-associated. Each spike-specific TCR was assigned to its reactive spike region and to a CD4 or CD8 class using the MIRA data. Log10-transformed breadth and depth values were compared by one-way ANOVA with Sidak's multiple comparisons tests. Here the immuneACCESS table is served through TCRdb, limited to in-frame sequences with V and J called. Missing clones are a known gap in these copies; in checked studies unresolved V genes cover under half, and the rest lacks a known reason. Clone size and the V and J calls come from that table; the DNA yielded D and trimming. The sample includes about 120,000 clones, with approximately 91% observed a single time. Approximately 30% of the sample is taken by the ten largest.

This clonotype was obtained from an adult in good health. The rearrangement combines TRBV4-2 with TRBJ2-7; TRBD2 aligns with 7 central bases. Sample: peripheral blood, taken on day 0 of AZD1222 vaccination. CDR3 protein: CASSQELADYEQYF. The DNA sequence is as follows: TGTGCCAGCAGCCAAGAGCTAGCGGACTACGAGCAGTACTTC.